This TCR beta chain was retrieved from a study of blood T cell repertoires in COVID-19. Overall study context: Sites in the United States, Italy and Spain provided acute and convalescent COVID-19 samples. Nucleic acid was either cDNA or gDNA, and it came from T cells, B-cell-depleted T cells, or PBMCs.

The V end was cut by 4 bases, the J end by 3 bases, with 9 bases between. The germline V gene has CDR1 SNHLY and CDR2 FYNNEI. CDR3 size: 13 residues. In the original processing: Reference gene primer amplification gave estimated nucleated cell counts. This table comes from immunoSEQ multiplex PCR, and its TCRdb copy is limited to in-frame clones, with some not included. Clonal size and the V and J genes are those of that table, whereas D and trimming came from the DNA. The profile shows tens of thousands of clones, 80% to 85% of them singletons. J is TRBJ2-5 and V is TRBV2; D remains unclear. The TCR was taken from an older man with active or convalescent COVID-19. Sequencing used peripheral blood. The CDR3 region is CASSAEREETQYF. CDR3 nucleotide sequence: TGTGCCAGCAGTGCCGAGAGAGAAGAGACCCAGTACTTC.